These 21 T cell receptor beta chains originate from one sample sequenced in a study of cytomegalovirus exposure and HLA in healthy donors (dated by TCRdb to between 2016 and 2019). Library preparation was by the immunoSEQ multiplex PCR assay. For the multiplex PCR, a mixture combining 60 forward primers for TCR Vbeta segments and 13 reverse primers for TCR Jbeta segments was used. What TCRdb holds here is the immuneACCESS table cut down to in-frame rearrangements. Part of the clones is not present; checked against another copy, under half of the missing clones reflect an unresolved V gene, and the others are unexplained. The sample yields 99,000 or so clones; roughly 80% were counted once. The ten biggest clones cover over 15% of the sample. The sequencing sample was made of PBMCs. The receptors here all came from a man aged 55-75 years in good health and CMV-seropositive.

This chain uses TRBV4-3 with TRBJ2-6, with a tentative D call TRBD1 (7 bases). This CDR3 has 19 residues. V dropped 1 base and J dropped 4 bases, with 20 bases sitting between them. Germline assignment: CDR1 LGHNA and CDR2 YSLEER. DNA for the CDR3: TGCGCCAGCAGCCAAGCCCCAGGGGGTCGGGGGTCGGGGGCCAACGTCCTGACTTTC. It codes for CASSQAPGGRGSGANVLTF.

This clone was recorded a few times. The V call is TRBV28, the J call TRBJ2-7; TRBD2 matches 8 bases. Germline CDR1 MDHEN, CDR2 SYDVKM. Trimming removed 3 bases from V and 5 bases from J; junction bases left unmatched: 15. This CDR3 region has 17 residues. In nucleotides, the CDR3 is TGTGCCAGCAGTTTCCCCGGGGGGGGCGAAACTTCCAACGAGCAGTACTTC. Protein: CASSFPGGGETSNEQYF.

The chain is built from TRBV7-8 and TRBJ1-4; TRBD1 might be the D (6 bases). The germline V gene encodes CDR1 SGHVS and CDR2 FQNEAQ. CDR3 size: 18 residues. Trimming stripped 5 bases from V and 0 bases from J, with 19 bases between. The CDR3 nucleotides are TGTGCCAGCAGCCCTCGCCCAGGGGTCTTTGCAACTAATGAAAAACTGTTTTTT. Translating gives CASSPRPGVFATNEKLFF.

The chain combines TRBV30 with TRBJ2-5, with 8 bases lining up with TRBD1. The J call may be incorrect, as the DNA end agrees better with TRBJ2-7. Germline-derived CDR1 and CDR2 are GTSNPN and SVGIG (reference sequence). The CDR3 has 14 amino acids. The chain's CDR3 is CAWSAGTGGYEQYF. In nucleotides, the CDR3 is TGTGCCTGGAGTGCCGGGACAGGTGGATACGAGCAGTACTTC.

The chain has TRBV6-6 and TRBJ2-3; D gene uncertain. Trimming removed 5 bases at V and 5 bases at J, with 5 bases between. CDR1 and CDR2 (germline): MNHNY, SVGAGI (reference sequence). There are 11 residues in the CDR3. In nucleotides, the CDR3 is TGTGCCAGCAGTCCCAAAGATACGCAGTATTTT. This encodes CASSPKDTQYF.

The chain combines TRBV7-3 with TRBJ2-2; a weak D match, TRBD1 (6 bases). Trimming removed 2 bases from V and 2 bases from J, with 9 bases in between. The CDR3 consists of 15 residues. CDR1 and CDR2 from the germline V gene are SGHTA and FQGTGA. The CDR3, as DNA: TGTGCCAGCAGCTTAGAGGACAGAAACACCGGGGAGCTGTTTTTT. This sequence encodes CASSLEDRNTGELFF.

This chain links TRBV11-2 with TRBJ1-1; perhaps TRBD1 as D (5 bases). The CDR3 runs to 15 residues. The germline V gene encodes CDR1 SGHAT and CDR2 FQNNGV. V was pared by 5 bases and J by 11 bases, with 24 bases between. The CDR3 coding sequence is TGTGCCAGCAGCACCCCCGCGGAGGGGTGGAGGGGTGCTTTCTTT. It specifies CASSTPAEGWRGAFF.

The CDR3 nucleotides are TGTGCCAGCAGCTTGCGACGGGAGAACACCGGGGAGCTGTTTTTT. This translates into CASSLRRENTGELFF. This chain links TRBV7-6 with TRBJ2-2; D might be TRBD2 (5 bases). V lost 3 bases, J lost 1 base, and 9 bases lay in between. The CDR3 is 15 amino acids. CDR1 is SGHVS and CDR2 is FNYEAQ in the germline V gene.

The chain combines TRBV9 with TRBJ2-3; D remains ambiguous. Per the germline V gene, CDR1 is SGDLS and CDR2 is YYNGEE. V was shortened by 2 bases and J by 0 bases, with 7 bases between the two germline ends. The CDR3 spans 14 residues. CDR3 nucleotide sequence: TGTGCCAGCAGCGTTTTAGCTAGCACAGATACGCAGTATTTT. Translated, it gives CASSVLASTDTQYF.

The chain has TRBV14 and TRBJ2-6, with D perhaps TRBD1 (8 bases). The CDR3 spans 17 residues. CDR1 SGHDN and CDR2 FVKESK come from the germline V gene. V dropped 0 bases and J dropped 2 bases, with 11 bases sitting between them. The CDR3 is CASSQEQGGAGANVLTF. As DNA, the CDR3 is TGTGCCAGCAGCCAAGAACAGGGGGGGGCTGGGGCCAACGTCCTGACTTTC.

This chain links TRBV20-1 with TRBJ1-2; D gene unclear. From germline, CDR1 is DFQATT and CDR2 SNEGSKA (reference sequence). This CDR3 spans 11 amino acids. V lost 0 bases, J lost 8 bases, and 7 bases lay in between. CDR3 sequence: CSAREVRGYTF. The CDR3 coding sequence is TGCAGTGCTAGAGAGGTTCGGGGCTACACCTTC.

The CDR3 DNA sequence: TGTGCCAGCAGCTTAAAGGGAGCTGGAAACACCATATATTTT. This codes for CASSLKGAGNTIYF. V usage is TRBV7-6 and J usage is TRBJ1-3; no reliable D call. Deletions cut 2 bases from V and 2 bases from J, with 7 bases between. The CDR3 runs 14 residues. Per the germline V gene, CDR1 is SGHVS and CDR2 is FNYEAQ. Full variable domain (outside the CDR3, taken from reference TRBV7-6 and TRBJ1-3): GAGVSQSPRYKVTKRGQDVALRCDPISGHVSLYWYRQALGQGPEFLTYFNYEAQQDKSGLPNDRFSAERPEGSISTLTIQRTEQRDSAMYRCASSLKGAGNTIYFGEGSWLTVV.

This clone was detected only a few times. The DNA of the CDR3 is TGTGCCAGCAGCGTAGACGCTAAGGGGGAAAAACTGTTTTTT. Translated: CASSVDAKGEKLFF. The chain couples TRBV9 to TRBJ1-4; tentative D call: TRBD1 (5 bases). Germline V CDR1 and CDR2: SGDLS, YYNGEE. Trimming took off 0 bases at V and 8 bases at J, with 11 bases between the two ends. The length of the CDR3 is 14 residues.

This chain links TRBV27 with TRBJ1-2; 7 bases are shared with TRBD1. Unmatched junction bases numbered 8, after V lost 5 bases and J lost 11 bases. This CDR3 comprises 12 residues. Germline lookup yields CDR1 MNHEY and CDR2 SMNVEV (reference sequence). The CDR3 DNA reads TGTGCCAGCAGTAAGGACAGGTTTAAGTACACCTTC. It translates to CASSKDRFKYTF.

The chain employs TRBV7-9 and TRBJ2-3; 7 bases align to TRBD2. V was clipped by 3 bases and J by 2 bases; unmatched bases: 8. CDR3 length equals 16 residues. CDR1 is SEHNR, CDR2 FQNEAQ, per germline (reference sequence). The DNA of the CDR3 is TGTGCCAGCAGCTTGGGGAGGGGTAGGGCCACAGATACGCAGTATTTT. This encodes CASSLGRGRATDTQYF.

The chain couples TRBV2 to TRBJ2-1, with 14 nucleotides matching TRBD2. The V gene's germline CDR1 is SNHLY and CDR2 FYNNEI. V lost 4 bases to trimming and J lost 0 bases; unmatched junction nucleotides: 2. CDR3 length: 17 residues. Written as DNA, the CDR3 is TGTGCCAGCAGTGGGACTAGCGGGAGGAGCTCCTACAATGAGCAGTTCTTC. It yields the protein CASSGTSGRSSYNEQFF.

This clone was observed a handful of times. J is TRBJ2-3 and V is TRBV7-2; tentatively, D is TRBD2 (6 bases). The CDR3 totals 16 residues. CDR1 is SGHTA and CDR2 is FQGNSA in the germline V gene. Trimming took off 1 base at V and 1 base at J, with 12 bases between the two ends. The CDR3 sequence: CASSLGSGVGTDTQYF. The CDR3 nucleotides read TGTGCCAGCAGCTTAGGGTCGGGGGTTGGCACAGATACGCAGTATTTT.

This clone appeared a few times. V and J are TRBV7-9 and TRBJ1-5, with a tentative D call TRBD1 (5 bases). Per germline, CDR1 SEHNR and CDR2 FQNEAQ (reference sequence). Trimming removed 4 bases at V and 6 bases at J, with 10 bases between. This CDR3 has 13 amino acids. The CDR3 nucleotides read TGTGCCAGCAGCTCCTACCAGGGTCAGCCCCAGCATTTT. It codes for CASSSYQGQPQHF.

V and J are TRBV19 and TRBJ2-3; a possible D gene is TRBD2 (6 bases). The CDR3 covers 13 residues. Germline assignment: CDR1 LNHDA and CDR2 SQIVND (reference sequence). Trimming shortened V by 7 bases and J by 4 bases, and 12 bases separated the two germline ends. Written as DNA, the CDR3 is TGTGCCAGTAATCAGGGAGGCCCAGATACGCAGTATTTT. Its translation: CASNQGGPDTQYF. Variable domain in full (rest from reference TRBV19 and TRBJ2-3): DGGITQSPKYLFRKEGQNVTLSCEQNLNHDAMYWYRQDPGQGLRLIYYSQIVNDFQKGDIAEGYSVSREKKESFPLTVTSAQKNPTAFYLCASNQGGPDTQYFGPGTRLTVL.

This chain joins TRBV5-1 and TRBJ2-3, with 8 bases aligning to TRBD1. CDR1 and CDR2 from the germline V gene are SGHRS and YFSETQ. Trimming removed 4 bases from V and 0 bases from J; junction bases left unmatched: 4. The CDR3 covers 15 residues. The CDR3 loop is CASSLRDRSTDTQYF. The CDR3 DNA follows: TGCGCCAGCAGCCTAAGGGACAGGAGCACAGATACGCAGTATTTT.

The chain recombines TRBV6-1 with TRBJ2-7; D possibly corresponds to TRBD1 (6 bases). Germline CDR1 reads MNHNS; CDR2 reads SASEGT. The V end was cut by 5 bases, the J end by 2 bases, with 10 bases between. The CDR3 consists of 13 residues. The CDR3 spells CASSQTGTYEQYF. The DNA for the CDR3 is TGTGCCAGCAGTCAAACAGGGACCTACGAGCAGTACTTC.